The source of this TCR beta chain is a study of cytomegalovirus exposure and HLA in healthy donors. A note on this clone: What it recognizes is unknown.

TCRdb's table, derived via immunoSEQ multiplex PCR, lists solely in-frame clones and lacks some. The sample has around 86,000 clones, approximately 94% seen once. Study-level points and caveats: The authors listed over 150 TCR beta chains as cytomegalovirus-associated. Most sequenced TCRs were rare (though some public TCRs occurred in many donors).

The source material was PBMCs. The clonotype was recovered from a woman in her 30s in good health and CMV-seropositive.

The CDR3 coding sequence is TGTGCCTGGAGAGACAGGGGGTTTAGCTACACCTTC. It yields the protein CAWRDRGFSYTF. This chain joins TRBV30 and TRBJ1-2; 9 bases are a match to TRBD1. After removal of 3 bases from V and 9 bases from J, the junction contained 5 bases not matched to a gene. Germline V gene data show CDR1 as GTSNPN and CDR2 as SVGIG (reference sequence). This CDR3 region has 12 residues.